This T cell receptor (beta chain) was sequenced in a study of cytomegalovirus exposure and HLA in healthy donors (dated by TCRdb to 2015 to 2018). For context, the study as a whole: In an earlier analysis of several hundred of the donors, around 290 Gb of sequence data and 120 million or so unique TCR beta sequences from 150 million to 200 million T cells were reported. About 330 gigabases of sequencing data and tens of millions of unique TCR sequences made up an early release that covered 500 to 650 HLA-typed donors. The genetic ancestry cluster associated with self-reported Caucasian donors included 81% of the 300 to 400 genotyped donors. The aim of the study was to test whether cataloging public T cell receptors could identify signatures of past pathogen exposure. The T cell repertoires of 700 or so subjects were profiled by immunosequencing and related to cytomegalovirus serostatus. Besides the first cohort of roughly 700 subjects, a separate validation cohort made up of about 120 different subjects was used. To predict cytomegalovirus infection status, the study combined high-throughput TCR immunosequencing, statistical association of individual TCRs with disease status, and machine learning. A later analysis re-analyzed previously published TCR beta repertoires from 550 to 700 donors and added high-resolution HLA genotyping to study TCR occurrence patterns. Rather than using new phenotypic data, the later analysis identified candidate immune exposures from TCR beta sequences and from how often those sequences occurred across donors. An earlier analysis of several hundred of the donors applied high-throughput TCR beta sequencing to assess whether each TCR beta V gene segment acted as functional or pseudogenic. Donor age, sex, ethnicity and CMV serostatus were compiled together with the repertoire data. A later genetic analysis used genome-wide SNP genotypes for about 65% of the 666 donors, treating that subset as a discovery cohort. All discovery cohort repertoires had been generated using a single sequencing platform. HLA typing included class I and class II loci at four-digit resolution. The number of donors typed differed by locus, with roughly 620-630 for A, B, C, DRB1 and DQB1, around 560 for DQA1, nearly 610 for DPA1, and under 490 for DPB1. Four to six DR-DQ haplotypes were handled as single units for association and clustering, since linkage in the cohort was strong. Across approximately 400 genotyped donors of the cohort, an average of 235,054 unique TCR beta nucleotide sequences per donor were sequenced, and roughly 20% of those sequences were non-productive. Summary of the overall study and its limitations: In a later analysis, HLA-associated TCR beta chains showed more clonal expansion and lower generation probabilities than non-associated chains that were equally common. Because some donors lacked HLA typing at each locus, the association tests relied only on the typed subset. Because the 87-base-pair reads could not distinguish some IMGT-functional V segments, including TRBV6-2 and TRBV6-3, those segments were excluded. According to a later genetic analysis, donors in an Asian-associated ancestry cluster had fewer N-insertions in productive TCRs than the roughly 700-donor mean. A later analysis found that TCR association rates varied across HLA loci, with DRB1 alleles showing the most associated TCRs and HLA-C alleles the fewest. In an earlier analysis of around 600 of the donors, most TCR beta V segments appeared in productive rearrangements about 87% or about 30% of the time, broadly matching IMGT annotations. A later genetic analysis associated a missense DCLRE1C variant with V-gene and J-gene trimming of TCR beta chains, and an independent cohort replicated the association. Strong co-occurrence of HLA alleles, especially DR and DQ, made assigning TCR associations to individual alleles difficult. A further reported finding was that TCR beta sequences accurately predicted the HLA-A and HLA-B alleles for most subjects in the first cohort. The authors suggested that the approach could potentially be generalized to other disease states and immunological phenotypes. Correlated functional status among segregating V segments might reflect linkage disequilibrium, but an unknown experimental factor could not be ruled out. Because counts were too low, about 15 rarely observed V segments, including chromosome 9 orphons, were left out of the earlier analysis of 587 of the donors. Three of the identified cytomegalovirus-associated TCR beta chains were confirmed in vitro to be specific for cytomegalovirus antigens. In a later analysis, several top co-occurrence clusters were reported to appear linked to parvovirus B19, influenza, CMV and Epstein-Barr virus. Cytomegalovirus status was reported to be diagnosed by the classifier with high specificity and sensitivity in both the original and validation cohorts. According to a later analysis, most CMV-associated TCR beta chains appeared to be HLA-restricted, and the HLA associations seemed to be driven largely by CMV exposure. A cluster of highly shared sequence variants was judged likely to represent a technical artifact of the sequencing pipeline. In a later analysis, more than 15,000 TCR beta sequences were associated with specific HLA alleles at a false discovery rate of 0.05. CMV serostatus was the only immune exposure information available for the cohort. Sequencing depth was assumed to be roughly uniform across donors in the presence/absence analyses, though that assumption may not hold. In the study, about 150 TCR beta chains were listed as associated with cytomegalovirus. The cohort was sequenced for TCR beta chains only, and without alpha or paired-chain data the features that could be detected were limited. Across donors, most TCR sequences were observed very rarely, whereas some public TCRs were present in many individuals.

Looking up the germline V gene yields CDR1 MNHEY and CDR2 SVGAGI. After removal of 2 bases from V and 7 bases from J, the junction retains 4 bases not matched to a gene. The CDR3, cysteine through phenylalanine, is 14 amino acids long. The read is trimmed to its CDR3 DNA, 42 bases read in frame from base 1. This clone was detected only a few times. It has no known antigen specificity. The sample holds no much larger clone one base away, and base qualities are not on file. The library relied on the immunoSEQ multiplex PCR assay. For the multiplex PCR, a mixture combining 60 forward primers for TCR Vbeta segments and 13 reverse primers for TCR Jbeta segments was used. A multiplex PCR assay on genomic DNA amplified the CDR3 region of rearranged TCR beta genes. On the Illumina HiSeq System, the amplified TCR beta libraries were sequenced as 87-base-pair reads. For the original study's pipeline: A later analysis counted tens of millions of unique TCR beta chains across the 666 repertoires, and around 9.9 million of these chains were shared by at least two donors. To remove PCR and sequencing errors, raw reads were error-corrected and collapsed into unique sequences using a nearest-neighbor algorithm that merged closely related sequences. To assign V, D and J gene segments, CDR3 sequences were aligned to IMGT reference sequences. For a sequence to be retained, a match of at least six nucleotides was required to both a V gene segment and a J gene segment. A rearrangement was called productive if the CDR3 had no stop codons and remained in frame with V and J, and every other rearrangement was called non-productive. Following IMGT convention, CDR3 was defined as the stretch from the second conserved V-encoded cysteine to the conserved J-encoded phenylalanine. Sequences without an unambiguous match to a single V gene segment were excluded from the earlier analysis of about 600 of the donors. An earlier analysis of some 500 of the donors classified V segments as functional when productive rearrangements were above 56.7% and as segregating when the standard deviation between donors was above 5%. To diagnose cytomegalovirus status from the catalog of TCR beta chain sequences, a statistical classification framework was built. In a later analysis, V and J genes were assigned by comparing TCR nucleotide sequences against IMGT/GENE-DB human TR gene sequences. In a later analysis, CDR3 sequences and most-parsimonious VDJ recombination scenarios were assigned using the TCRdist pipeline. In a later analysis, every TCR beta chain was defined by the combination of its CDR3 amino acid sequence and its V-gene family, and reads without a unique V-gene family were dropped. A later analysis removed 450 to 600 highly shared, low-generation-probability nucleotide sequences to deal with suspected cross-contamination and a sequencing artifact. A later analysis calculated a clonal expansion index for each public chain from normalized within-repertoire ranks of inferred template counts. Generation probabilities in a later analysis came from a VDJ recombination model fitted to out-of-frame rearrangements, and those results were checked against IGoR. Hypergeometric tests were used in a later analysis to score TCR-TCR, TCR-HLA and TCR-CMV co-occurrence, with a repertoire-size bias correction applied to the TCR pairs. In a later analysis, false discovery rates were estimated by permuting HLA or CMV assignments 20 times. A later analysis grouped co-occurring TCRs with DBSCAN, adding TCRdist sequence similarity when clustering within HLA-allele-positive subsets. Repertoires with fewer than 30,000 or more than 120,000 public chains were left out of co-occurrence clustering, as were about five repertoires with anomalous nucleotide sharing. TCRdb stores this immuneACCESS table with in-frame sequences only. Part of the clones is absent; in the studies checked, under half of the shortfall reflects unresolved V genes, and no reason is known for the rest. The V and J calls and clone size come from that table; D and trimming were worked out from the DNA. This sample has some 150,000 clones in its table, and 76% of those were observed once. 3.9% of the sample lies in the top ten.

The cohort consisted of 600 or so healthy bone marrow donors. At the time of sampling, all cohort members were nominally healthy, though unrecorded immune exposures were likely present. The donor tested CMV seronegative and was one of the 352 seronegative cohort members. A peripheral blood sample was collected from each donor, and TCR beta sequencing was performed on peripheral blood mononuclear cells. The Qiagen DNeasy Blood Extraction Kit was used to extract genomic DNA from the blood cell samples. The sequence is built from TRBV6-5 and TRBJ1-4, with TRBD1 matching 7 junction bases. This TCR was recovered from a man aged 18 to 29 in good health and CMV-seronegative. Sample: PBMCs. The nucleotide sequence reads as follows: TGTGCCAGCAGTTACCAGGGGGAGGTTGAAAAACTGTTTTTT. The encoded protein is CASSYQGEVEKLFF.